Detailed here is one T cell receptor (beta chain). This record belongs to a study of T cell changes during pregnancy in multiple sclerosis. Sequenced by immunoSEQ multiplex PCR; TCRdb stores in-frame clones only, minus some. Of fewer than 85,000 clones listed, roughly 92% are singletons. The V gene's germline CDR1 is MNHEY and CDR2 SMNVEV (reference sequence). J lost 8 bases, V lost 2 bases, and 12 bases had no gene match. The CDR3 spans 16 residues. This TCR derives from a female donor in good health, enrolled as a control in a pregnancy study. The sample in question was peripheral blood, obtained in the first trimester of pregnancy. The chain uses TRBV27 and TRBJ2-1; TRBD1 aligns across 7 bases. CDR3 region: CASSLQNRGWAYEQFF. CDR3 bases: TGTGCCAGCAGTTTACAAAACAGGGGTTGGGCCTATGAGCAGTTCTTC.